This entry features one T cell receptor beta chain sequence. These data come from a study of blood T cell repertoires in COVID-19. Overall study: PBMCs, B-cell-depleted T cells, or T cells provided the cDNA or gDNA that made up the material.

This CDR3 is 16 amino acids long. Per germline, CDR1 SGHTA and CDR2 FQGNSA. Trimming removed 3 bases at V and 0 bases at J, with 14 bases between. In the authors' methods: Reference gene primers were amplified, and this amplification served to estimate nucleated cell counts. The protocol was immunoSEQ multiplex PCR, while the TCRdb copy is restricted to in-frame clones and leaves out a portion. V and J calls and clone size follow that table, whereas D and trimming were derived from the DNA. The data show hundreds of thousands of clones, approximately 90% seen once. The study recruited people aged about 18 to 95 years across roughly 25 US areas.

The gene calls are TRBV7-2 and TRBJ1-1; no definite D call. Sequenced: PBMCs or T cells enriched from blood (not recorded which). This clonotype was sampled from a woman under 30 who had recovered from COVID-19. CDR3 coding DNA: TGTGCCAGCAGCTTGGTCGCTGGTGAGATGAACACTGAAGCTTTCTTT. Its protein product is CASSLVAGEMNTEAFF.